The 29 T cell receptor beta chains below all came from one sample that was sequenced in a study of T-cell memory formation after mild COVID-19. MiXCR, applied by TCRdb to the 5' RACE reads, yields one record per CDR3 protein. This repertoire shows approximately 490,000 distinct CDR3 sequences, over 20% found once; its top ten account for around an eighth. Input material: PBMCs or a T cell subset sorted from them (not recorded which). The receptors were sampled from an adult woman who had mild COVID-19 (a few samples of this study predate the infection). Cell type and time point are not known.

V and J are TRBV5-5 and TRBJ1-5; 8 bases are shared with TRBD1. CDR1 is SGHKS, CDR2 YYEKEE, per germline (reference sequence). V dropped 4 bases and J dropped 4; count of bases not matched to a gene: 7. The CDR3 consists of 15 residues. The CDR3 here is CASSEGTGGNQPQHF. Here the CDR3 DNA reads TGTGCCAGCAGCGAGGGGACAGGAGGGAATCAGCCCCAGCATTTT.

The chain combines TRBV12-2 with TRBJ2-1; TRBD2 is the table's D call, not checked against the DNA. TRBV12-2 is designated a pseudogene. CDR3 length: 17 residues. The DNA for the CDR3 is TGTGCAAGTCGCCCTACACTGGGACTAGCGGGATGCAATGAGCAGTTCTTC. This sequence encodes CASRPTLGLAGCNEQFF.

This clonotype was detected a few times. The rearrangement uses TRBV27 and TRBJ2-7; D might be TRBD2 (6 bases). V was pared by 8 bases and J by 0 bases, with 8 bases between. There are 12 residues in the CDR3. Germline V gene data show CDR1 as MNHEY and CDR2 as SMNVEV (reference sequence). The CDR3 DNA sequence: TGTGCCAGCGGGAGGCCCTCCTACGAGCAGTACTTC. As protein: CASGRPSYEQYF.

This clonotype has a handful of counts. This chain uses TRBV4-3 with TRBJ2-1, with TRBD1 as a possible D gene (5 bases). Trimming left V 0 bases short and J 0 bases short, with 6 bases between. The CDR3 covers 15 residues. Germline lookup yields CDR1 LGHNA and CDR2 YSLEER. CDR3 coding DNA: TGCGCCAGCAGCCAAGATCAGGGCTCCTACAATGAGCAGTTCTTC. It specifies CASSQDQGSYNEQFF.

There are many counts of this clonotype. This CDR3 reads CASSEGQSSYNEQFF. In DNA form, the CDR3 reads TGTGCCAGCAGCGAGGGACAGAGCTCCTACAATGAGCAGTTCTTC. The chain joins TRBV7-3 to TRBJ2-1; 7 positions agree with TRBD1. The germline V gene encodes CDR1 SGHTA and CDR2 FQGTGA. Germline trimming cut 5 bases from V and 0 bases from J; bases unmatched to any gene: 4. The CDR3 totals 15 residues.

The V call is TRBV7-2, the J call TRBJ2-2, with unresolved D. Germline loops: CDR1 SGHTA, CDR2 FQGNSA. V lost 3 bases and J lost 0, with 14 bases in between. The CDR3 is made up of 17 amino acids. DNA of the CDR3: TGTGCCAGCAGCTTTTCGAGGCTAGAAGCGAACACCGGGGAGCTGTTTTTT. Its protein product is CASSFSRLEANTGELFF. The whole variable domain, filled in from reference TRBV7-2 and TRBJ2-2, reads GAGVSQSPSNKVTEKGKDVELRCDPISGHTALYWYRQSLGQGLEFLIYFQGNSAPDKSGLPSDRFSAERTGGSVSTLTIQRTQQEDSAVYLCASSFSRLEANTGELFFGEGSRLTVL.

This clonotype was counted between two and nine times. V usage is TRBV3-1 and J usage is TRBJ1-2, with 8 bases matching TRBD1. This CDR3 is built from 13 residues. Germline V lookup: CDR1 LGHDT, CDR2 YNNKEL (reference sequence). Losses at the gene ends were 10 bases for V and 5 bases for J; bases not matched to a gene: 9. As DNA, the CDR3 is TGTGCCACCTCTGCGGGACAGGATTATGGCTACACCTTC. This sequence encodes CATSAGQDYGYTF.

The chain uses TRBV15 and TRBJ2-1; D is undetermined. The CDR3 extends over 13 amino acids. Trimming removed 5 bases from V and 6 bases from J, with 11 bases in between. The germline V gene has CDR1 LNHNV and CDR2 YYDKDF (reference sequence). CDR3 in DNA: TGTGCCACCAGCGCTAACCTAGTCAATGAGCAGTTCTTC. It encodes CATSANLVNEQFF.

This clonotype was seen more than once but under ten times. This rearrangement joins TRBV6-2 or TRBV6-3 to TRBJ1-5; the D gene is possibly TRBD1 (6 bases). Trimming removed 2 bases from V and 8 bases from J, with 19 bases in between. The germline gives CDR1 MNHEY, CDR2 SVGEGT. The CDR3 runs 16 residues. CDR3 nucleotide sequence: TGTGCCAGCAGTTACCCCCTAACAGGGTATCAGGAGCCCCAGCATTTT. The encoded protein is CASSYPLTGYQEPQHF.

This chain uses TRBV6-5 with TRBJ1-2, with D tentatively TRBD1 (5 bases). Trimming removed 7 bases at V and 2 bases at J, with 23 bases between. The CDR3 length is 17 residues. Germline V gene lookup returns CDR1 MNHEY and CDR2 SVGAGI. The CDR3 protein is CASTPREGSGLNYGYTF. The CDR3 DNA follows: TGTGCCAGCACCCCTCGGGAGGGGTCGGGCCTAAACTATGGCTACACCTTC.

This clonotype was observed at least ten times. The rearrangement uses TRBV12-3 or TRBV12-4 and TRBJ1-5, with 10 bases that match TRBD1. V was clipped by 6 bases and J by 6 bases; unmatched bases: 8. The CDR3 sequence is 15 residues long. In nucleotides, the CDR3 is TGTGCCAGCAGGGCTGGACAGGGGGAGGGTCAGCCCCAGCATTTT. This gives the protein CASRAGQGEGQPQHF.

This clonotype was seen repeatedly, ten times or more. This chain joins TRBV30 and TRBJ1-3, with D unclear. V was cut by 1 base and J by 0 bases, with 10 bases left in between. Germline CDR1 and CDR2: GTSNPN and SVGIG (reference sequence). CDR3 size: 15 residues. DNA for the CDR3: TGTGCCTGGAGTGATGCAGGCAACTCTGGAAACACCATATATTTT. Amino acids: CAWSDAGNSGNTIYF.

V gene TRBV11-1 combines with J gene TRBJ1-1; 7 nucleotides agree with TRBD1. V gave up 4 bases and J gave up 5 bases; unmatched junction bases: 19. The CDR3 totals 18 residues. The V gene's germline CDR1 is SGHAT and CDR2 FQDESV (reference sequence). CDR3 amino acids: CASSWGQTGSWFGTEAFF. The DNA for the CDR3 is TGTGCCAGCAGCTGGGGTCAGACAGGGTCGTGGTTTGGAACTGAAGCTTTCTTT.

This clonotype was seen only a few times. V is TRBV12-3 or TRBV12-4 and J is TRBJ2-4; 7 positions match TRBD1. The CDR3 runs 15 residues. J lost 1 base, V lost 6 bases, and 6 bases had no gene match. The CDR3 region has the DNA TGTGCCAGCAGACCGCAGGGGGTTGCCAAAAACATTCAGTACTTC. Protein sequence: CASRPQGVAKNIQYF.

The V gene is TRBV15, the J gene TRBJ2-7; 7 positions agree with TRBD1. The CDR3 loop spans 15 amino acids. Germline CDR1 is LNHNV and CDR2 is YYDKDF (reference sequence). Losses at the gene ends were 0 bases for V and 2 bases for J; bases not matched to a gene: 4. CDR3 sequence reads: CATSRDLGQAYEQYF. CDR3 coding DNA: TGTGCCACCAGCAGAGATCTAGGACAGGCCTACGAGCAGTACTTC.

Here the CDR3 reads CASSSERGGRDSTDTQYF. CDR3 nucleotide sequence: TGTGCCAGCAGCTCCGAGCGGGGGGGCCGAGATAGCACAGATACGCAGTATTTT. This sequence joins TRBV7-6 and TRBJ2-3; TRBD2 matches 10 bases. Germline values: CDR1 SGHVS, CDR2 FNYEAQ. The trim removed 4 bases at V and 0 bases at J, leaving 10 bases unmatched. This CDR3 is built from 18 residues.

This clonotype was seen at least ten times. The chain employs TRBV5-1 and TRBJ2-5; TRBD1 matches at 7 bases. V gave up 3 bases and J gave up 5 bases; unmatched junction bases: 7. Germline V gives CDR1 SGHRS, CDR2 YFSETQ. This CDR3 comprises 14 residues. In DNA, the CDR3 is TGCGCCAGCAGCTCGGGACAGCCACAGGAGACCCAGTACTTC. Its protein is CASSSGQPQETQYF. Filled out from reference TRBV5-1 and TRBJ2-5, the complete variable domain reads KAGVTQTPRYLIKTRGQQVTLSCSPISGHRSVSWYQQTPGQGLQFLFEYFSETQRNKGNFPGRFSGRQFSNSRSEMNVSTLELGDSALYLCASSSGQPQETQYFGPGTRLLVL.

The chain employs TRBV24-1 and TRBJ2-1; 8 nucleotides align to TRBD1. In germline, CDR1 is KGHDR, CDR2 SFDVKD. Trimming cost V 5 bases and J 5 bases; bases outside gene matches: 4. The CDR3 loop spans 14 amino acids. CDR3 bases: TGTGCCACCAGTGTACAGGGGGTGAACAATGAGCAGTTCTTC. It specifies CATSVQGVNNEQFF.

In this sample, this clonotype turned up a few times. The chain couples TRBV27 to TRBJ2-7, with D maybe TRBD2 (6 bases). Germline assignment: CDR1 MNHEY and CDR2 SMNVEV (reference sequence). The CDR3 covers 15 residues. V lost 6 bases to trimming and J lost 5 bases, with 20 bases between them. DNA for the CDR3: TGTGCCAGCAGAAGTATAGGAGGGCCGACGGACGAGCAGTACTTC. Protein product: CASRSIGGPTDEQYF.

This clonotype was found a few times. The rearrangement joins TRBV7-9 to TRBJ2-7; TRBD2 matches 9 bases. Trimming took 5 bases from V and 2 from J; bases not matched to a gene: 4. Germline V CDR1 and CDR2: SEHNR, FQNEAQ (reference sequence). This CDR3 region has 14 residues. As DNA, the CDR3 is TGTGCCAGCAGCCGGGGACTAGCACCCTACGAGCAGTACTTC. Protein product: CASSRGLAPYEQYF. The variable domain in full, completed from reference TRBV7-9 and TRBJ2-7, reads DTGVSQNPRHKITKRGQNVTFRCDPISEHNRLYWYRQTLGQGPEFLTYFQNEAQLEKSRLLSDRFSAERPKGSFSTLEIQRTEQGDSAMYLCASSRGLAPYEQYFGPGTRLTVT.

A few counts support this clonotype. The J gene is TRBJ2-1, the V gene TRBV4-2; D not certain. Germline loops: CDR1 LGHNA, CDR2 YNFKEQ. Trimming left V 0 bases short and J 5 bases short, with 5 bases between. The CDR3 loop spans 13 amino acids. The CDR3 here is CASSQDLDNEQFF. As DNA, the CDR3 is TGTGCCAGCAGCCAAGATCTTGACAATGAGCAGTTCTTC.

This clonotype was recorded a few times. This sequence joins TRBV5-1 and TRBJ2-7, with D possibly matching TRBD1 (5 bases). The CDR3 is made up of 18 amino acids. In germline, CDR1 is SGHRS, CDR2 YFSETQ. V dropped 0 bases and J dropped 0 bases, with 19 bases sitting between them. DNA for the CDR3: TGCGCCAGCAGCTTGGGGCCAAGGGGCCAGTACAACTCCTACGAGCAGTACTTC. It specifies CASSLGPRGQYNSYEQYF.

This clonotype was observed at least ten times. This chain uses TRBV4-2 with TRBJ2-7; TRBD1 matches at 7 bases. The CDR3 is made up of 15 amino acids. The J segment lost 1 base and the V segment lost 6 bases, leaving 9 bases of the junction unmatched. Germline lookup yields CDR1 LGHNA and CDR2 YNFKEQ. CDR3 region: CASSISSGQSYEQYF. CDR3 DNA sequence: TGTGCCAGCAGTATCTCCTCGGGACAGTCCTACGAGCAGTACTTC.

The chain combines TRBV12-5 with TRBJ1-2, with D maybe TRBD1 (5 bases). Germline loops: CDR1 LGHNT, CDR2 FRNRAP. V was shortened by 0 bases and J by 3 bases, with 8 bases between the two germline ends. The CDR3 is 14 amino acids. The chain's CDR3 is CASGLVLGDYGYTF. The CDR3 DNA follows: TGTGCTAGTGGTTTGGTACTAGGGGACTATGGCTACACCTTC. Drawing the rest from reference TRBV12-5 and TRBJ1-2, the complete variable domain is DARVTQTPRHKVTEMGQEVTMRCQPILGHNTVFWYRQTMMQGLELLAYFRNRAPLDDSGMPKDRFSAEMPDATLATLKIQPSEPRDSAVYFCASGLVLGDYGYTFGSGTRLTVV.

There are a few counts of this clonotype. This chain uses TRBV29-1 with TRBJ2-7, with D hard to call. Germline CDR1 SQVTM, CDR2 ANQGSEA. V lost 4 bases and J 5 bases, leaving 12 bases between the germline ends. The CDR3 extends over 12 amino acids. Written as DNA, the CDR3 is TGCAGCGTTGCGGTCGGTCGCCACGAGCAGTACTTC. Translation gives CSVAVGRHEQYF.

In this sample, this clonotype turned up many times. CDR3 residues: CASSLGPSGNTDTQYF. CDR3 nucleotides: TGTGCCAGCAGCTTAGGACCTAGCGGAAACACAGATACGCAGTATTTT. The chain uses TRBV7-6 and TRBJ2-3, with 7 bases aligning to TRBD2. The V and J ends lost 1 base and 2 bases, in that order; junction bases with no gene match: 6. The CDR3 loop spans 16 amino acids. Germline V gene lookup returns CDR1 SGHVS and CDR2 FNYEAQ.

The table lists this clonotype with a few counts. This chain links TRBV29-1 with TRBJ1-5, with 9 nucleotides matching TRBD1. The CDR3 is made up of 13 amino acids. Trimming removed 6 bases from V and 4 bases from J; junction bases left unmatched: 4. Looked up from germline, CDR1 is SQVTM and CDR2 is ANQGSEA. CDR3 nucleotides: TGCAGCGTCCTGACAGGGGGGAATCAGCCCCAGCATTTT. This encodes CSVLTGGNQPQHF.

The chain uses TRBV12-3 or TRBV12-4 and TRBJ2-3; no reliable D call. The CDR3 has 13 residues. V lost 5 bases and J 12 bases, leaving 18 bases between the germline ends. DNA for the CDR3: TGTGCCAGCAGTCCCAACCGGGCCACCTCCCAGTATTTT. Translation gives CASSPNRATSQYF.

This clonotype was detected a few times. The chain recombines TRBV4-1 with TRBJ1-6; the D is unclear. This CDR3 spans 13 amino acids. Germline V gene lookup returns CDR1 MGHRA and CDR2 YSYEKL. Between the trimmed V and J ends, which lost 1 base and 7 bases, there was a span of 5 bases. The CDR3 loop is CASSQAQNSPLHF. In DNA, the CDR3 is TGCGCCAGCAGCCAAGCCCAGAATTCACCCCTCCACTTT.